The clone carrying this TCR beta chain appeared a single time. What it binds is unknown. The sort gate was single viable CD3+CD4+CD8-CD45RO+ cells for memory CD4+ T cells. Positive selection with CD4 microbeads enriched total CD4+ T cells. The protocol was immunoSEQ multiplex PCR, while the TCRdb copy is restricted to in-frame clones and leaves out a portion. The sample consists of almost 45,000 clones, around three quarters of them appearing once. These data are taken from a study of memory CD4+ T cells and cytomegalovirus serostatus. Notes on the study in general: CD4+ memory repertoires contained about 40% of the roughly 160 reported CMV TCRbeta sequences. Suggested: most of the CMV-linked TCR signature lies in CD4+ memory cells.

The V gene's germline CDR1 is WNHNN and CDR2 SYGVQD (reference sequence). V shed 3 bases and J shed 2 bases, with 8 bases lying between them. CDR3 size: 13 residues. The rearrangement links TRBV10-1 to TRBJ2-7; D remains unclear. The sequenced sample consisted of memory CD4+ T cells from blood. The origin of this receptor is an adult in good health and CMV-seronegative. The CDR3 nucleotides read TGCGCCAGCAGTGACGGTGTGACCTACGAGCAGTACTTC. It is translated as CASSDGVTYEQYF.